This passage covers 27 T cell receptor beta chains from one sample sequenced in a study of cytomegalovirus exposure and HLA in healthy donors. The PCR ran on 60 Vbeta and 13 Jbeta primers. Repertoires were generated with immunoSEQ multiplex PCR, while TCRdb's copy carries only in-frame clones and drops some. The sample contains approximately 190,000 clones, more than 75% of which appear only once. The sample was PBMCs. The receptor set was obtained from a woman between 18 and 29 years old in good health and CMV-seronegative.

The sample holds one count of this clone. The chain recombines TRBV6-5 with TRBJ2-2; 8 positions match TRBD2. Germline CDR1 is MNHEY and CDR2 is SVGAGI. V lost 3 bases, J lost 9 bases, and 12 bases stayed unmatched. This CDR3 contains 16 residues. CDR3 DNA: TGTGCCAGCAGTTATACTATAGCGGGAACAGTCCGGGAGCTGTTTTTT. This translates into CASSYTIAGTVRELFF.

This sequence joins TRBV11-3 and TRBJ2-2; no firm D call. Per germline, CDR1 SGHNT and CDR2 YENEEA. There are 13 residues in the CDR3. Trimming left V 3 bases short and J 4 bases short, with 6 bases between. CDR3 sequence reads: CASSLGPTGELFF. The CDR3 DNA reads as TGTGCCAGCAGCTTGGGCCCCACCGGGGAGCTGTTTTTT.

The chain recombines TRBV6-6 with TRBJ2-5; the D is unclear. The DNA end lines up better with TRBJ2-7; the J call may be wrong. The CDR3 extends over 14 amino acids. Looked up from germline, CDR1 is MNHNY and CDR2 is SVGAGI (reference sequence). The CDR3 loop reads CASSLEISSYEQYF. In nucleotides, the CDR3 is TGTGCCAGCAGTTTGGAGATTAGCTCCTACGAGCAGTACTTC.

The chain joins TRBV19 to TRBJ2-1; unclear D gene. Per the germline V gene, CDR1 is LNHDA and CDR2 is SQIVND (reference sequence). The CDR3 consists of 12 residues. With 5 bases removed from V and 10 bases from J, the gap between germline ends came to 12 bases. The CDR3 here is CASSLRVEEQFF. The CDR3 coding sequence is TGTGCCAGTAGTCTCCGGGTGGAGGAGCAGTTCTTC.

This chain joins TRBV27 and TRBJ2-7; D call uncertain. Germline-derived CDR1 and CDR2 are MNHEY and SMNVEV (reference sequence). The CDR3 sequence is 14 residues long. V lost 6 bases and J 0 bases, leaving 12 bases between the germline ends. The CDR3 DNA follows: TGTGCCAGCAGACCTCTATCGCCCTCCTACGAGCAGTACTTC. This encodes CASRPLSPSYEQYF.

The chain joins TRBV4-2 to TRBJ2-2; 7 bases match TRBD2. V was clipped by 2 bases and J by 3 bases; unmatched bases: 3. There are 15 residues in the CDR3. Germline CDR1 LGHNA, CDR2 YNFKEQ. The CDR3 loop reads CASSQPSGDTGELFF. CDR3 DNA sequence: TGTGCCAGCAGCCAACCTAGCGGCGACACCGGGGAGCTGTTTTTT.

CDR3: CASSLKVAGAYEQYF. CDR3 DNA: TGCGCCAGCAGCTTGAAGGTTGCAGGCGCCTACGAGCAGTACTTC. The chain has TRBV5-1 and TRBJ2-7; D is unclear. The CDR3 has 15 residues. Germline CDR1 SGHRS, CDR2 YFSETQ. Trimming cost V 1 base and J 2 bases, with 13 bases left between them.

In its sample, this clone was seen once. V gene TRBV2 combines with J gene TRBJ2-7, with 8 bases aligning to TRBD2. J was trimmed by 2 bases and V by 8 bases; bases with no gene match: 8. This CDR3 region has 14 residues. Germline V CDR1 and CDR2: SNHLY, FYNNEI. In DNA form, the CDR3 reads TGTGCCAGCGCAGAGGGACTAGGCCCCTACGAGCAGTACTTC. Residues: CASAEGLGPYEQYF.

The chain recombines TRBV6-1 with TRBJ2-1; TRBD2 agrees at 8 bases. The germline gives CDR1 MNHNS, CDR2 SASEGT. V dropped 4 bases and J dropped 6; count of bases not matched to a gene: 8. The CDR3 extends over 15 amino acids. The CDR3, as DNA: TGTGCCAGCAGTGGTTACCCGGGAGGGCCCAATGAGCAGTTCTTC. This codes for CASSGYPGGPNEQFF.

A note on this clone: The identical CDR3 is also encoded by other nucleotide sequences in the sample. V gene TRBV7-9 combines with J gene TRBJ1-2; D is unresolved. V was trimmed by 5 bases and J by 3 bases, leaving 7 bases between them. The CDR3 extends over 12 amino acids. Per the germline V gene, CDR1 is SEHNR and CDR2 is FQNEAQ (reference sequence). CDR3 nucleotide sequence: TGTGCCAGCAGCAGCGGAGACTATGGCTACACCTTC. Translation gives CASSSGDYGYTF.

This sequence joins TRBV27 and TRBJ2-5; 11 bases fit TRBD2. This CDR3 contains 16 residues. The ends lost 2 bases at V and 4 bases at J; junction bases unmatched: 6. CDR1 and CDR2 from the germline V gene are MNHEY and SMNVEV (reference sequence). The CDR3 sequence is CASSLIAGGPSETQYF. CDR3 coding DNA: TGTGCCAGCAGTTTAATAGCGGGGGGGCCGTCAGAGACCCAGTACTTC.

V usage is TRBV7-6 and J usage is TRBJ2-1; 7 bases map to TRBD2. In germline, CDR1 is SGHVS, CDR2 FNYEAQ. Losses at the gene ends were 1 base for V and 3 bases for J; bases not matched to a gene: 6. CDR3 length: 16 residues. CDR3 in amino acids: CASSLGERGLYNEQFF. The CDR3 coding sequence is TGTGCCAGCAGCTTAGGTGAGCGGGGACTCTACAATGAGCAGTTCTTC.

There are a few counts of this clone. This chain links TRBV29-1 with TRBJ1-1; D gene unclear. Trimming took 0 bases from V and 3 from J, leaving 11 bases between them. Looked up from germline, CDR1 is SQVTM and CDR2 is ANQGSEA. This CDR3 is built from 14 residues. The CDR3 protein is CSVEDENTDTEAFF. CDR3 DNA sequence: TGCAGCGTTGAAGATGAAAATACGGACACTGAAGCTTTCTTT.

The V and J genes are TRBV5-5 and TRBJ1-2; TRBD1 matches 9 bases. This CDR3 has 13 amino acids. The germline gives CDR1 SGHKS, CDR2 YYEKEE (reference sequence). J lost 6 bases, V lost 5 bases, and 5 bases had no gene match. The CDR3 is CASRSQGANGYTF. CDR3 coding DNA: TGTGCCAGCAGGTCACAGGGGGCTAATGGCTACACCTTC.

V gene TRBV5-6 combines with J gene TRBJ2-1; 15 bases map to TRBD2. V was clipped by 4 bases and J by 2 bases; unmatched bases: 7. CDR1 is SGHDT and CDR2 is YYEEEE in the germline V gene. The CDR3 contains 18 residues. The CDR3 sequence: CASSLGLAGGRTYNEQFF. CDR3 nucleotide sequence: TGTGCCAGCAGCCTAGGACTAGCGGGAGGGCGGACCTACAATGAGCAGTTCTTC.

CDR3 DNA: TGTGCCAGCAGCCTGGGACTAGCGGGGGGGTTTGTAAGCACAGATACGCAGTATTTT. The encoded protein is CASSLGLAGGFVSTDTQYF. This chain uses TRBV5-6 with TRBJ2-3, with TRBD2 matching 16 bases. The junction had 8 bases not matched to a gene; V was cut back by 4 bases and J by 0 bases. The CDR3 contains 19 residues. The germline gives CDR1 SGHDT, CDR2 YYEEEE.

V gene TRBV18 combines with J gene TRBJ2-7; D is uncertain. Trimming shortened V by 6 bases and J by 2 bases, and 17 bases separated the two germline ends. The CDR3 totals 15 residues. Germline-derived CDR1 and CDR2 are KGHSH and LQKENI. The CDR3 sequence is CASSRDSISTYEQYF. CDR3 in DNA: TGTGCCAGCTCCCGTGACTCGATTTCGACCTACGAGCAGTACTTC.

This chain uses TRBV15 with TRBJ2-3; TRBD1 aligns across 10 bases. The germline V gene encodes CDR1 LNHNV and CDR2 YYDKDF (reference sequence). After removal of 1 base from V and 2 bases from J, the junction contained 9 bases not matched to a gene. The CDR3 covers 18 residues. This CDR3 reads CATSRAFLGTGDTDTQYF. The CDR3 nucleotides read TGTGCCACCAGCAGAGCCTTTCTCGGGACAGGGGACACAGATACGCAGTATTTT.

The genes are TRBV10-1 and TRBJ2-2; D remains unclear. Germline V lookup: CDR1 WNHNN, CDR2 SYGVQD (reference sequence). V was shortened by 0 bases and J by 6 bases, with 14 bases between the two germline ends. The CDR3 loop spans 16 amino acids. The CDR3 here is CASSESLQLGAGELFF. The CDR3 nucleotides are TGCGCCAGCAGTGAGTCCCTACAGCTCGGCGCCGGGGAGCTGTTTTTT.

This clone came up once. The rearrangement uses TRBV18 and TRBJ1-3; D is possibly TRBD1 (6 bases). CDR3 size: 15 residues. The germline V gene encodes CDR1 KGHSH and CDR2 LQKENI. Between the trimmed V and J ends, which lost 2 bases and 4 bases, there was a span of 12 bases. The CDR3, as DNA: TGTGCCAGCTCACCAGGACAGAGGTCCGGAAACACCATATATTTT. Its translation: CASSPGQRSGNTIYF.

The chain's CDR3 is CASSFQGDYNEQFF. The DNA of the CDR3 is TGTGCCAGTAGTTTTCAGGGGGACTACAATGAGCAGTTCTTC. The chain recombines TRBV19 with TRBJ2-1, with 7 positions matching TRBD1. Per the germline V gene, CDR1 is LNHDA and CDR2 is SQIVND (reference sequence). The CDR3 runs 14 residues. Unmatched junction bases numbered 4, after V lost 5 bases and J lost 3 bases.

The chain uses TRBV19 and TRBJ2-1; 9 nucleotides agree with TRBD2. This CDR3 is built from 17 residues. Per the germline V gene, CDR1 is LNHDA and CDR2 is SQIVND (reference sequence). Germline trimming cut 2 bases from V and 0 bases from J; bases unmatched to any gene: 5. CDR3 in DNA: TGTGCCAGTAGTATAACTGGCGGGAGGGCCTCCTACAATGAGCAGTTCTTC. This translates into CASSITGGRASYNEQFF.

The chain is built from TRBV6-6 and TRBJ1-5; 7 bases fit TRBD1. Trimming at V came to 6 bases and at J to 3 bases, leaving 11 bases not matched to a gene. Germline values: CDR1 MNHNY, CDR2 SVGAGI (reference sequence). The length of the CDR3 is 16 residues. This chain's CDR3 is CASRTNEGGLNQPQHF. In DNA form, the CDR3 reads TGTGCCAGCAGAACTAACGAAGGGGGCCTCAATCAGCCCCAGCATTTT.

The CDR3 sequence is CASSLGLNGYNEQFF. The CDR3 DNA reads TGTGCCAGCAGCTTGGGACTCAATGGGTACAATGAGCAGTTCTTC. The V call is TRBV5-8, the J call TRBJ2-1; unclear D gene. The CDR3 spans 15 residues. Germline loops: CDR1 SGHTS, CDR2 YDEGEE. Trimming stripped 0 bases from V and 4 bases from J, with 11 bases between. The whole variable domain, filled in from reference TRBV5-8 and TRBJ2-1, reads EAGVTQSPTHLIKTRGQQATLRCSPISGHTSVYWYQQALGLGLQFLLWYDEGEERNRGNFPPRFSGRQFPNYSSELNVNALELEDSALYLCASSLGLNGYNEQFFGPGTRLTVL.

The chain combines TRBV7-8 with TRBJ1-2; no definite D call. Trimming left V 5 bases short and J 1 base short, with 8 bases between. This CDR3 has 13 residues. Germline-derived CDR1 and CDR2 are SGHVS and FQNEAQ. The CDR3 sequence: CASSRTVNYGYTF. CDR3 nucleotide sequence: TGTGCCAGCAGCCGAACAGTTAACTATGGCTACACCTTC.

CDR3: CASSWGDIYSGSPYEQYF. The CDR3 coding sequence is TGTGCCAGCAGTTGGGGGGACATATATAGCGGGTCCCCCTACGAGCAGTACTTC. The gene calls are TRBV28 and TRBJ2-7, with a tentative D call TRBD2 (7 bases). Germline values: CDR1 MDHEN, CDR2 SYDVKM. V was pared by 4 bases and J by 2 bases, with 24 bases between. The CDR3 length is 18 residues.

The chain combines TRBV4-2 with TRBJ2-7; TRBD1 agrees at 10 bases. The CDR3 contains 16 residues. V gave up 6 bases and J gave up 0 bases; unmatched junction bases: 8. Germline V lookup: CDR1 LGHNA, CDR2 YNFKEQ. This CDR3 is CASSLTGTGDSYEQYF. In DNA form, the CDR3 reads TGTGCCAGCAGTCTAACCGGGACAGGGGACTCCTACGAGCAGTACTTC.